The 10 T cell receptor beta chains below come from one sample, sequenced in a study of blood T cells in healthy people across ages (dated by TCRdb to the mid-2010s). The library was made by 5' RACE. Instrument used: Illumina HiSeq 2500. The second PCR ran for about 7 to 11 cycles and used a J-beta primer mix along with a sample-barcoded 5' primer. TCRdb cleaned the public reads at Q25 with fastp, built clones with MiXCR and kept in-frame beta chains. Every distinct CDR3 protein forms one entry, paired with its most common genes and DNA. The sample table contains roughly 1.7 million distinct CDR3 sequences; only one count was recorded for roughly 30% of them. 10% to 12% of the sample belongs to the ten largest clones. The source material was blood. These receptors were obtained from a woman under 40 in good health.

This clonotype was found many times. V gene TRBV12-3 or TRBV12-4 combines with J gene TRBJ2-7, with 7 bases aligning to TRBD1. The CDR3 runs 13 residues. The V segment lost 3 bases and the J segment 3 bases; nucleotides outside the gene matches: 2. In DNA, the CDR3 is TGTGCCAGCAGTTTCGGGACAGTCTACGAGCAGTACTTC. It is translated as CASSFGTVYEQYF.

V gene TRBV6-5 combines with J gene TRBJ2-5; D gene unclear. The V gene's germline CDR1 is MNHEY and CDR2 SVGAGI. V was clipped by 2 bases and J by 5 bases, with 9 bases between them. This CDR3 is 13 amino acids long. CDR3 amino acids: CASSYPPEETQYF. The CDR3 nucleotides read TGTGCCAGCAGTTACCCCCCTGAGGAGACCCAGTACTTC.

The chain couples TRBV12-3 or TRBV12-4 to TRBJ2-3, with 9 bases fitting TRBD2. The CDR3 spans 14 residues. V trimming: 7 bases; J trimming: 2 bases; junction bases outside the gene matches: 4. The CDR3 nucleotides are TGTGCCAGCACCCTAGCGGGGCCCACAGATACGCAGTATTTT. The encoded protein is CASTLAGPTDTQYF.

The gene calls are TRBV5-1 and TRBJ1-1; TRBD1 agrees at 9 bases. The CDR3 is 14 amino acids. V shed 3 bases, J shed 11 bases, and the junction held 11 bases outside the gene matches. The germline V gene encodes CDR1 SGHRS and CDR2 YFSETQ. CDR3 loop: CASSSGQGISSAFF. The DNA of the CDR3 is TGCGCCAGCAGCTCGGGACAGGGAATTTCGTCGGCTTTCTTT.

The rearrangement uses TRBV29-1 and TRBJ2-3; possibly TRBD1 for D (8 bases). The CDR3 has 15 residues. Trimming took off 7 bases at V and 4 bases at J, with 21 bases between the two ends. The germline V gene encodes CDR1 SQVTM and CDR2 ANQGSEA. The CDR3 region has the DNA TGCAGCGCTAAAAAACAGGGGGGGGATGCAGATACGCAGTATTTT. This codes for CSAKKQGGDADTQYF.

In its sample, this clonotype was seen a few times. The chain recombines TRBV7-9 with TRBJ1-4; TRBD1 agrees at 10 bases. Germline V gene data show CDR1 as SEHNR and CDR2 as FQNEAQ (reference sequence). CDR3 length equals 14 residues. J was trimmed by 8 bases and V by 2 bases; bases with no gene match: 2. The CDR3 spells CASSLMTGGEKLFF. The CDR3, as DNA: TGTGCCAGCAGCTTAATGACAGGGGGCGAAAAACTGTTTTTT.

This clonotype came up a few times. This chain links TRBV6-5 with TRBJ2-2; D gene unclear. The length of the CDR3 is 15 residues. V was trimmed by 7 bases and J by 2 bases, leaving 14 bases between them. Per the germline V gene, CDR1 is MNHEY and CDR2 is SVGAGI. This CDR3 is CASTRLGRNTGELFF. The CDR3 DNA follows: TGTGCCAGCACTCGCCTGGGCAGAAACACCGGGGAGCTGTTTTTT.

The chain joins TRBV27 to TRBJ2-3; D not resolved. Per germline, CDR1 MNHEY and CDR2 SMNVEV (reference sequence). The CDR3 runs 15 residues. V gave up 5 bases and J gave up 0 bases, with 12 bases separating them. CDR3: CASSVIAASTDTQYF. The CDR3 nucleotides read TGTGCCAGCAGTGTAATCGCGGCCAGCACAGATACGCAGTATTTT.

This rearrangement joins TRBV12-3 or TRBV12-4 to TRBJ1-5, with D perhaps matching TRBD1 (5 bases). Trimming shortened V by 5 bases and J by 3 bases, and 20 bases separated the two germline ends. This CDR3 has 17 amino acids. The CDR3 loop reads CASSPRVGGFDNQPQHF. The CDR3 DNA is TGTGCCAGCAGTCCCCGGGTCGGGGGATTCGACAATCAGCCCCAGCATTTT.

This chain joins TRBV6-1 and TRBJ1-1; D is unclear. The CDR3 has 12 residues. V lost 6 bases, J lost 7 bases, and 12 bases lay in between. Germline-derived CDR1 and CDR2 are MNHNS and SASEGT. CDR3 sequence reads: CASSVQRDEAFF. The CDR3, as DNA: TGTGCCAGCAGCGTACAAAGGGATGAAGCTTTCTTT.